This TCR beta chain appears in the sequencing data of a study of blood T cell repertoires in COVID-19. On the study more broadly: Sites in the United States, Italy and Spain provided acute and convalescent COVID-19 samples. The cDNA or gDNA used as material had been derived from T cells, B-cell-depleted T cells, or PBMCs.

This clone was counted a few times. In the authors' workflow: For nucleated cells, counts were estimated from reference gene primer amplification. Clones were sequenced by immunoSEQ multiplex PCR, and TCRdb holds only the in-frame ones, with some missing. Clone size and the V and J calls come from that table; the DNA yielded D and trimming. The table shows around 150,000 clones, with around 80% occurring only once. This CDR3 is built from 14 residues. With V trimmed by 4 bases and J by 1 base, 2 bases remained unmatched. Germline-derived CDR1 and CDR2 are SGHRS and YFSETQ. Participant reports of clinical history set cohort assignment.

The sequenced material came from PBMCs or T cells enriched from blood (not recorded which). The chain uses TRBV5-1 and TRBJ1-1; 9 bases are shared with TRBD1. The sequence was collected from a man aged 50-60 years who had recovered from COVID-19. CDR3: CASSRGQGNTEAFF. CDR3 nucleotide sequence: TGCGCCAGCAGCCGGGGACAGGGGAACACTGAAGCTTTCTTT.